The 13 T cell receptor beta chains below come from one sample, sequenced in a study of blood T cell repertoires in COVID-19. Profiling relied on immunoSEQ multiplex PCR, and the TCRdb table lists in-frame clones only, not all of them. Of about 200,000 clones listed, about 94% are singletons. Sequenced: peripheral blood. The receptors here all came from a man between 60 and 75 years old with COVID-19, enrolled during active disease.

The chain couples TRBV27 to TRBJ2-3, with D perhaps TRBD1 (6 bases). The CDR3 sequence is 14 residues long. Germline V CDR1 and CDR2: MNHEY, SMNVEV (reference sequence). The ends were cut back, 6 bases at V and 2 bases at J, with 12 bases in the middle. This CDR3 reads CASRYRVVTDTQYF. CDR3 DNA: TGTGCCAGCAGATACAGGGTAGTCACAGATACGCAGTATTTT.

The CDR3 DNA is TGTGCCAGTAGTTCCGGGACAGGGGTTCTGGGCTATGGCTACACCTTC. It is translated as CASSSGTGVLGYGYTF. The chain joins TRBV19 to TRBJ1-2; 10 nucleotides align to TRBD1. This CDR3 is 16 amino acids long. Looked up from germline, CDR1 is LNHDA and CDR2 is SQIVND (reference sequence). V lost 5 bases, J lost 4 bases, and 10 bases stayed unmatched.

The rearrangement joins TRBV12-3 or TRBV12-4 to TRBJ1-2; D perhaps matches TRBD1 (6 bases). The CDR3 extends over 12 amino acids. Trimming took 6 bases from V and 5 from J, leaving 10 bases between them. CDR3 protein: CASSQGRYGYTF. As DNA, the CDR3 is TGTGCCAGCAGCCAGGGGCGTTATGGCTACACCTTC.

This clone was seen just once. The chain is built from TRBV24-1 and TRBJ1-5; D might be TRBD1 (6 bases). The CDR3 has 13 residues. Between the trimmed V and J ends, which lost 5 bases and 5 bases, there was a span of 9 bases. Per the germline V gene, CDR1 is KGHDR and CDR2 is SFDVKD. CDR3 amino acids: CATSAAGDQPQHF. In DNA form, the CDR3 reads TGTGCCACCAGTGCCGCAGGGGATCAGCCCCAGCATTTT.

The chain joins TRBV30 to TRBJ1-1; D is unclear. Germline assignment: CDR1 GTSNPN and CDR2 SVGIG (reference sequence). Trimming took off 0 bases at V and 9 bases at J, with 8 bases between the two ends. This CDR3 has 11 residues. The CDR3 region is CAWSVTLKAFF. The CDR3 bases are TGTGCCTGGAGTGTAACCCTAAAAGCTTTCTTT.

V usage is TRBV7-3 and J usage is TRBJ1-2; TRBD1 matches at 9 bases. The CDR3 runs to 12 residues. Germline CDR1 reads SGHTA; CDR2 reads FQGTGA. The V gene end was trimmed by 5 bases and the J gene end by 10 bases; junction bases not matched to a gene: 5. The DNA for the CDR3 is TGTGCCAGCAGCCGGGACAGGGAGGTCTACACCTTC. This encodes CASSRDREVYTF.

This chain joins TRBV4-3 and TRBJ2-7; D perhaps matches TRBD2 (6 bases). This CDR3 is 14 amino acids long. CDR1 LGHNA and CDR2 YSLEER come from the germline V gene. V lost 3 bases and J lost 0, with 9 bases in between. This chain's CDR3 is CASSQGGISYEQYF. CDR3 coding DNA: TGCGCCAGCAGCCAGGGGGGTATCTCCTACGAGCAGTACTTC.

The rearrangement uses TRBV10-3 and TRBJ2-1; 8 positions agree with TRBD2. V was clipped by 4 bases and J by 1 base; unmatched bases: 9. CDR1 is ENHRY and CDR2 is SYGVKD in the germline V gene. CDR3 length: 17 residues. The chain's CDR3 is CAISGRDSGVSYNEQFF. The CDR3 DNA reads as TGTGCCATCAGTGGCCGGGATAGCGGGGTTTCCTACAATGAGCAGTTCTTC.

The CDR3 DNA reads as TGCGCCAGCAGCTCGGGACAGAACACTGAAGCTTTCTTT. Its protein is CASSSGQNTEAFF. The chain joins TRBV5-1 to TRBJ1-1; a weak D match, TRBD1 (6 bases). Looked up from germline, CDR1 is SGHRS and CDR2 is YFSETQ. V dropped 3 bases and J dropped 1 base, with 7 bases sitting between them. The CDR3 spans 13 residues.

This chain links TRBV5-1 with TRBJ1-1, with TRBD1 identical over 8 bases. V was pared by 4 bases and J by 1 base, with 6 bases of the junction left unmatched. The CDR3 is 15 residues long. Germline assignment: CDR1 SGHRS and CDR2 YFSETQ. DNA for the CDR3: TGCGCCAGCAGCATAGTACAGGGGGGGAACACTGAAGCTTTCTTT. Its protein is CASSIVQGGNTEAFF.

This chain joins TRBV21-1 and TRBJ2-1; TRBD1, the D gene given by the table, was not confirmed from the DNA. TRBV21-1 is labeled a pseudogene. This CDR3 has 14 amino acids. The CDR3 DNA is TGTGCCAGCAGCTCGGACAGGGGGGTAAATGAGCAGTTCTTC. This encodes CASSSDRGVNEQFF.

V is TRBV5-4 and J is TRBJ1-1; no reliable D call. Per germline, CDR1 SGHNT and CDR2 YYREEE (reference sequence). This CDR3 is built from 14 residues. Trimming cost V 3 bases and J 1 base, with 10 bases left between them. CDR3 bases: TGTGCCAGCAGCTGGGAGGCCACGAACACTGAAGCTTTCTTT. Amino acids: CASSWEATNTEAFF.

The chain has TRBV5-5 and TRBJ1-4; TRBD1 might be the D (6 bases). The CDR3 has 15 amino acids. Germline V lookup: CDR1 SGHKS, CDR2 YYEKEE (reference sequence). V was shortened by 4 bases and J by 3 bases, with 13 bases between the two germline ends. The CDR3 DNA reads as TGTGCCAGCAGCCATTCCGGGACACCTAATGAAAAACTGTTTTTT. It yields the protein CASSHSGTPNEKLFF.